The source of this T cell receptor beta chain is a study of CD8 T cells in Susac syndrome (dated by TCRdb to between 2019 and 2020). Some background on the complete study: Among the Susac syndrome patients who were sequenced, clinically active disease was present in six and clinical remission was observed in 8 or 9. At blood withdrawal, Susac syndrome patients were either therapy-naive, taking corticosteroids (in some cases with IVIg as well), or taking IVIg alone. Repertoire sequencing was used to test whether CD8+ T cell activation and differentiation in Susac syndrome was antigen driven. The study compared CD8+ T cell repertoire clonality among over ten healthy donors, around 14 Susac syndrome patients and some 16 multiple sclerosis patients.

Peripheral blood CD8+ and CD4+ T cells from healthy donors, Susac syndrome patients and multiple sclerosis patients were profiled by high-throughput TCR beta sequencing. The Susac syndrome patients fulfilled recently defined diagnostic criteria for definite or probable disease. Bulk CD8+ and CD4+ T cells were purified by magnetic negative isolation, whereas CD8+ TEMRA cells were enriched by FACS. Blood was collected in EDTA tubes and processed within 24 hours, with PBMCs isolated through density gradient centrifugation. PBMCs intended for TCR sequencing were cryopreserved in liquid nitrogen and were subsequently thawed in a 37 degrees C water bath. The sorted or isolated CD4+, CD8+ and CD8+ TEMRA cells had a purity of 90% or higher. Overall study outcomes, separate from this receptor: Looking at Susac-specific public clones, the researchers identified over 15 in the total CD8+ repertoire and roughly 5 in the CD8+ TEMRA repertoire. Clonal expansion was seen in Susac syndrome CD8+ repertoires, peaking in CD8+ TEMRA cells and being greater in clinically active patients than in remitting ones. The number of individuals in the TCR sequencing and HLA analysis was recognized as being relatively small.

RNA was extracted with the RNeasy kit and roughly 0.45 to 1 ug was reverse transcribed using random hexamers. TCR beta CDR3 regions were amplified with the immunoSEQ multiplex PCR assay covering 54 Vbeta and 13 Jbeta segments. PCR amplification bias was corrected by using a synthetic template baseline for primer optimization and computational correction. Regarding the original processing steps: Only productive sequences were kept, with reads annotated to V, D and J genes according to IMGT and analyzed in immunoSEQ Analyzer. Clonality was calculated as one minus the Shannon entropy normalized by log2 of the number of productive unique sequences. For each patient and control, public and private clones were evaluated within the 100 most prevalent clones. A clone was defined as Susac-specific if it was absent from the healthy and MS cohorts, from 950 to 1,300 published viral clones and from other ImmuneACCESS disease sequences. TCRdb took the public reads, trimmed them with fastp at Q25, ran MiXCR for clone calling and kept in-frame beta chains. Merged by CDR3 protein, the rows form single entries marked with the most common genes and DNA. These V and J calls originate from TCRdb's pipeline instead of the authors' own analysis. The sample table lists some 140,000 distinct CDR3 sequences, 85% to 95% of them with a count of one. The leading ten clones occupy about 0.18% of the sample.

Comments on this clonotype: It lacks a known antigen. No base-level quality is on record; no much larger clone is a single base apart.

Taken from cysteine to phenylalanine, the CDR3 has 15 residues. The entry retains the CDR3 DNA only, 45 bases that are in frame from base 1. In the germline V gene, CDR1 corresponds to MDHEN and CDR2 to SYDVKM. Relative to germline, V is missing 2 bases and J is missing 6 bases, with 8 bases of the junction outside any gene match. The rearranged segments are TRBV28 and TRBJ2-7, and TRBD1 aligns with 9 junction nucleotides. Sequencing was done on a sample of CD8+ T cells from PBMCs. The source of this sequence is a human donor with Susac syndrome. This receptor has the CDR3 CASSLPGQGRFEQYF. Here is the DNA: TGTGCCAGCAGTTTACCGGGACAGGGTCGGTTCGAGCAGTACTTC.